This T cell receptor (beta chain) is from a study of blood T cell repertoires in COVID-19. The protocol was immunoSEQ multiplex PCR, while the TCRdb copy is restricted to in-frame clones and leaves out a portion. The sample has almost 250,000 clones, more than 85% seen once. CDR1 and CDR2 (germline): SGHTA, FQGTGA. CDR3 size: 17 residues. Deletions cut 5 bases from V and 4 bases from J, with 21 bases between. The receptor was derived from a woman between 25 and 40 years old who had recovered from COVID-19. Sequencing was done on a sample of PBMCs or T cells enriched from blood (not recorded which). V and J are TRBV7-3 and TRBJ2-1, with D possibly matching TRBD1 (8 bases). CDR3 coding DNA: TGTGCCAGCAGCCCAACAGGGGGGGCAGTCGCGTACAATGAGCAGTTCTTC. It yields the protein CASSPTGGAVAYNEQFF.